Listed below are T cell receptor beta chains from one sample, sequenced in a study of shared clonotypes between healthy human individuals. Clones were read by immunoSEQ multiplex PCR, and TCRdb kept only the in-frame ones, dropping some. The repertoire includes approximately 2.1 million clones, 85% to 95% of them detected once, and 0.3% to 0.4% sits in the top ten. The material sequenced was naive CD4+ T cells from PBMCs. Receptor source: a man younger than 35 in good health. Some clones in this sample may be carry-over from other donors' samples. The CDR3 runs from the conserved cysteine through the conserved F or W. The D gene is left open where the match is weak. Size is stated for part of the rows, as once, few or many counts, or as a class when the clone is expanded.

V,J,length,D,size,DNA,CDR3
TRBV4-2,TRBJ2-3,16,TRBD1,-,TGTGCCAGCAGCCCAATGACAGGGGGCAAGGCAGATACGCAGTATTTT,CASSPMTGGKADTQYF
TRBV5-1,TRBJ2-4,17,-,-,TGCGCCAGCAGCCCCCTCGGCGGCTATGGCAAGGAAAACATTCAGTACTTC,CASSPLGGYGKENIQYF
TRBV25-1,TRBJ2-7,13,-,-,TGTGCCAGCAGGAGCGTCGGGGCCTACGAGCAGTACTTC,CASRSVGAYEQYF
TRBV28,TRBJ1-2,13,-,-,TGTGCCAGCACTAGGGGCGGAAACTATGGCTACACCTTC,CASTRGGNYGYTF
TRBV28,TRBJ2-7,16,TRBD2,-,TGTGCCAGCTTAGACGGGACTAGCGAGAGCTCCTACGAGCAGTACTTC,CASLDGTSESSYEQYF
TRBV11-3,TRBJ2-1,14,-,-,TGTGCCAGCAGCTTAGGGCAGGTTAATAGTGAGCAGTTCTTC,CASSLGQVNSEQFF
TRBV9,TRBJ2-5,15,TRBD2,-,TGTGCCAGCAGCCGAAGCGGGATCCTACAAGAGACCCAGTACTTC,CASSRSGILQETQYF
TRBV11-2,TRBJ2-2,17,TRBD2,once,TGTGCCAGCAGCTTCCGTCGAGCAGCGGGAGTCACCGGGGAGCTGTTTTTT,CASSFRRAAGVTGELFF
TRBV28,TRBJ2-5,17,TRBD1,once,TGTGCCAGCAGTTCCCCTCAAACATACAGGGGAGTAGAGACCCAGTACTTC,CASSSPQTYRGVETQYF
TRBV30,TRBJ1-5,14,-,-,TGTGCCTGGAGTGCCGGATATAGCAATCAGCCCCAGCATTTT,CAWSAGYSNQPQHF
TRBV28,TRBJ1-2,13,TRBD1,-,TGTGCCAGCAGTTTCAACAGGGGCGATGGCTACACCTTC,CASSFNRGDGYTF
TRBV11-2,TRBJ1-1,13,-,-,TGTGCCAGCAGCCCCCGCCTAGACACTGAAGCTTTCTTT,CASSPRLDTEAFF
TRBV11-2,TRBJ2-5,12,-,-,TGTGCCAGCAGCCGTGAGGGAGAGACCCAGTACTTC,CASSREGETQYF
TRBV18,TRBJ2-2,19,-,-,TGTGCCAGCTCACCGATGGGGCAAGCTTTAATCGCGAACACCGGGGAGCTGTTTTTT,CASSPMGQALIANTGELFF
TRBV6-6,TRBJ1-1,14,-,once,TGTGCCAGCAGTTACGGACGGCTGAGCACTGAAGCTTTCTTT,CASSYGRLSTEAFF
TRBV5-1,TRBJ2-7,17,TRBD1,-,TGCGCCAGCAGCTTAACCACGACGACAGGGCCATCCTACGAGCAGTACTTC,CASSLTTTTGPSYEQYF
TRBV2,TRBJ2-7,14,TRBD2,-,TGTGCCAGCAGTCAAGGTCCTAGCGGAGTTCAGAAGTACTTC,CASSQGPSGVQKYF
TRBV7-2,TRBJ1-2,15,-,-,TGTGCCAGCAGCTTAAATTCGGGGGGTGGGTATGGCTACACCTTC,CASSLNSGGGYGYTF
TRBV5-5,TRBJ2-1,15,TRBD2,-,TGTGCCAGCAGCTTGGGGACTAGCGGGACGAATGAGCAGTTCTTC,CASSLGTSGTNEQFF
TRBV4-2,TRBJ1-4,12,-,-,TGTGCCAGCAGCCAAGCTCGGGAAAAACTGTTTTTT,CASSQAREKLFF
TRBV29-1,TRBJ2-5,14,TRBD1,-,TGCAGCGTTAACCCGCAGGGGGCAGGGGAGACCCAGTACTTC,CSVNPQGAGETQYF
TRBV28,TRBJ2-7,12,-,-,TGTGCCAGCAGTCCCGGGAACTACGAGCAGTACTTC,CASSPGNYEQYF
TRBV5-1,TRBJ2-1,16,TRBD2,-,TGCGCCAGCAGCTTGGCCGGGACTAGCGGGATGCATGAGCAGTTCTTC,CASSLAGTSGMHEQFF
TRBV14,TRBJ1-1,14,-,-,TGTGCCAGCAGCAACGGACAGATGAACACTGAAGCTTTCTTT,CASSNGQMNTEAFF
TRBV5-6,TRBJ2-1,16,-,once,TGTGCCAGCATCAAACAGCAGGGGAGGGGATACAATGAGCAGTTCTTC,CASIKQQGRGYNEQFF
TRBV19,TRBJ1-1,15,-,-,TGTGCCAGTAGTCATGCGACGGCTCGGTACACTGAAGCTTTCTTT,CASSHATARYTEAFF
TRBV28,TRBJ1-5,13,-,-,TGTGCCAGCCATTGGGCGGCCGTTGGGCCCCAGCATTTT,CASHWAAVGPQHF
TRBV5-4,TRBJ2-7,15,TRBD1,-,TGTGCCAGCAGCCAGGGGGGGACAGGGAGGAACGAGCAGTACTTC,CASSQGGTGRNEQYF
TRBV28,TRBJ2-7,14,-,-,TGTGCCAGCAGTTCCTCAGCGGACCGGACCGAGCAGTACTTC,CASSSSADRTEQYF
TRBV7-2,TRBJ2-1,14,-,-,TGTGCCAGCAGCCGACGGAGCTCCTACAATGAGCAGTTCTTC,CASSRRSSYNEQFF
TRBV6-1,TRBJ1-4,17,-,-,TGTGCCAGCAGTGAAGCGCAGCCGGTTGCGTTAAATGAAAAACTGTTTTTT,CASSEAQPVALNEKLFF